The clone carrying this T cell receptor (beta chain) showed up many times. TCRdb independently ran MiXCR on the 5' RACE reads; one entry per CDR3 protein. The table shows approximately 70,000 distinct CDR3 sequences, with less than 15% occurring only once. This sample is part of a study of early T cells in non-severe SARS-CoV-2 infection. The V and J ends lost 3 bases and 4 bases respectively, with 9 bases between them. The CDR3 length is 13 residues. The germline V gene has CDR1 ENHRY and CDR2 SYGVKD. Sequenced material: whole blood, taken at baseline. This TCR came from an adult who was a healthcare worker with PCR-confirmed SARS-CoV-2 infection or an uninfected control (not recorded which). The donor label of this sample is uncertain. The chain joins TRBV10-3 to TRBJ2-5; D uncertain. The CDR3 sequence: CAISDLAVETQYF. As DNA, the CDR3 is TGTGCCATCAGTGATTTGGCGGTAGAGACCCAGTACTTC.